These T cell receptor beta chains were read from a single sample in a study of PD-1 blockade in classical Hodgkin lymphoma. TCRdb's copy holds only in-frame clones and misses some; the assay was immunoSEQ multiplex PCR. The profile covers some 90,000 clones, with 65% to 85% appearing a single time and about 15% taken by the ten largest. The specimen was peripheral blood mononuclear cells (PBMCs), collected before the fourth cycle of nivolumab. These receptors originate from a human donor with classical Hodgkin lymphoma. The CDR3 runs from the conserved cysteine through the conserved F or W. A D gene is named only where the DNA matches it firmly. The size of a clone is reported for some rows only, either as once, few or many, or as a class for expanded clones.

>TRBJ1-4|NA|NA|TRBV5-1
TGCGCCAGCAGCTTGATCGGGGGCTCAGGGAAACTGTTTTTT
CASSLIGGSGKLFF
>TRBJ1-2|TRBD1|NA|TRBV7-2
TGTGCCAGCAGCCCCGGGACAGGGGCCTATGGCTACACCTTC
CASSPGTGAYGYTF
>TRBJ2-1|TRBD2|NA|TRBV29-1
TGCAGCGTTGAGTGGAGAGGGACTAGCGGGAGATTAGGAACACACTACAATGAGCAGTTCTTC
CSVEWRGTSGRLGTHYNEQFF
>TRBJ2-7|NA|few|TRBV10-3
TGTGCCATCAGTGAGCTACAGGGCCTGGGGGGCTACGAGCAGTACTTC
CAISELQGLGGYEQYF
>TRBJ1-1|NA|NA|TRBV6-5
TGTGCCAGCACTCAGACAGGAGGGGACTTCTTT
CASTQTGGDFF
>TRBJ2-5|TRBD2|NA|TRBV29-1
TGCAGCGCCGAATCAGCGGGAGGGGAGACCCAGTACTTC
CSAESAGGETQYF
>TRBJ2-1|NA|NA|TRBV18
TGTGCCAGCTCACCCAACAATGAGCAGTTCTTC
CASSPNNEQFF
>TRBJ1-2|NA|NA|TRBV6-1
TGTGCCAGCAGTGAAGGAGGAGGCTACACCTTC
CASSEGGGYTF
>TRBJ2-2|TRBD2|NA|TRBV6-5
TGTGCCAGCCTTAGCGGGAGAAAAACCGGGGAGCTGTTTTTT
CASLSGRKTGELFF
>TRBJ2-5|TRBD2|NA|TRBV6-6
TGTGCCAGCACCGGGACTAGCGGGAGCGGGACCCAGTACTTC
CASTGTSGSGTQYF
>TRBJ2-2|TRBD1|NA|TRBV5-8
TGTGCCAGCAGCCCGGGACAGGGGGTCAGCGGGGAGCTGTTTTTT
CASSPGQGVSGELFF
>TRBJ2-7|NA|NA|TRBV9
TGTGCCAGCAGCGTAGAGGGCCAGAAGAGGTCCGAGCAGTACTTC
CASSVEGQKRSEQYF
>TRBJ2-1|TRBD2|NA|TRBV5-6
TGTGCCAGCAGCTTGGGACTAGCGGATATCTCCTACAATGAGCAGTTCTTC
CASSLGLADISYNEQFF
>TRBJ2-3|NA|NA|TRBV6-1
TGTGCCAGCAGTGAGAGGAGTCAGCCAACTAGCACAGATACGCAGTATTTT
CASSERSQPTSTDTQYF
>TRBJ2-1|NA|NA|TRBV5-1
TGCGCCAGCAGCTTGGACAGGGCTAGCTCCTACAATGAGCAGTTCTTC
CASSLDRASSYNEQFF
>TRBJ1-2|NA|many|TRBV4-3
TGCGCCAGCAGCCAAGTGTTGCACCGCTATGGCTACACCTTC
CASSQVLHRYGYTF
>TRBJ2-3|TRBD2|NA|TRBV6-5
TGTGCCAGCAGCCGAGGACTAGCGGTGGGTCATACGCAGTATTTT
CASSRGLAVGHTQYF
>TRBJ2-1|TRBD2|NA|TRBV29-1
TGCAGCGCTGGGGGCGGTGCGGGAGGCTCCTACAATGAGCAGTTCTTC
CSAGGGAGGSYNEQFF
>TRBJ2-1|NA|NA|TRBV7-8
TGTGCCAGCAGCGCCCCTAAGGATGAGCAGTTCTTC
CASSAPKDEQFF
>TRBJ1-1|NA|NA|TRBV6-5
TGTGCCAGCATCGAAGTGGTGGGGGCCACTGAAGCTTTCTTT
CASIEVVGATEAFF
>TRBJ2-7|NA|NA|TRBV5-4
TGTGCCAGCAGCTTCGTAGGCAGGGCCGGATACGAGCAGTACTTC
CASSFVGRAGYEQYF
>TRBJ2-3|TRBD1|NA|TRBV7-8
TGTGCCAGCAGCCGCCGGGACAGGGTAGCCACAGATACGCAGTATTTT
CASSRRDRVATDTQYF
>TRBJ2-7|NA|NA|TRBV7-6
TGTGCCAGCAGCTCAGCGGCAGAATTAGCCTACGAGCAGTACTTC
CASSSAAELAYEQYF
>TRBJ2-1|NA|NA|TRBV29-1
TGCAGCCCCAGGGGGGGAACTAGTGATGAGCAGTTCTTC
CSPRGGTSDEQFF
>TRBJ1-1|NA|NA|TRBV5-1
TGCGCCAGCAGGTTGGACAGCTCGAACACTGAAGCTTTCTTT
CASRLDSSNTEAFF
>TRBJ2-2|NA|NA|TRBV27
TGTGCCAGCAAACCTTTCGCCGGGGAGCTGTTTTTT
CASKPFAGELFF
>TRBJ2-3|NA|once|TRBV9
TGTGCCAGCAGCGTAGGGGTGAACACAGATACGCAGTATTTT
CASSVGVNTDTQYF
>TRBJ2-1|TRBD2|few|TRBV11-2
TGTGCCAGCAGCCCAACTTGGGGGGGCAATGAGCAGTTCTTC
CASSPTWGGNEQFF
>TRBJ2-2|NA|NA|TRBV11-3
TGTGCCAGCAGCTTGAGGATGGGAAACACCGGGGAGCTGTTTTTT
CASSLRMGNTGELFF
>TRBJ2-7|NA|few|TRBV19
TGTGCCAGTCGCAAAAGCAGTACCTACGAGCAGTACTTC
CASRKSSTYEQYF
>TRBJ2-7|NA|NA|TRBV19
TGTGCCAGTAGCAGGGGGTCAGGGAGGCCCTACGAGCAGTACTTC
CASSRGSGRPYEQYF
>TRBJ1-4|NA|NA|TRBV9
TGTGCCAGCAGCTCATTTGGGGGCCCTGCAACTAATGAAAAACTGTTTTTT
CASSSFGGPATNEKLFF
>TRBJ2-1|NA|NA|TRBV5-6
TGTGCCAGCAGCCCGGAAGTTCCCACCTACAATGAGCAGTTCTTC
CASSPEVPTYNEQFF
>TRBJ2-2|NA|few|TRBV7-2
TGTGCCAGCAGCTTACGGGCTGGGGAGCTGTTTTTT
CASSLRAGELFF
>TRBJ2-7|TRBD2|NA|TRBV30
TGTGCCTGGAGATTAGCGGGAGGTCAGGAGCAGTACTTC
CAWRLAGGQEQYF
>TRBJ2-1|TRBD2|NA|TRBV4-3
TGCGCCAGCAGCCAAGAGCGGGAGTGGTCCTACAATGAGCAGTTCTTC
CASSQEREWSYNEQFF
>TRBJ2-1|NA|NA|TRBV19
TGTGCCAGTAGTATTGCAACAGGGTATCATGAGCAGTTCTTC
CASSIATGYHEQFF
>TRBJ2-5|NA|NA|TRBV11-3
TGTGCCAGCAGCTTGTCAGGGCCTGAGACCCAGTACTTC
CASSLSGPETQYF
>TRBJ1-4|NA|NA|TRBV7-9
TGTGCCAGCAGCCCCTTTCATACGACTACAGGGTGGGTTGAAAAACTGTTTTTT
CASSPFHTTTGWVEKLFF
>TRBJ1-2|TRBD1|NA|TRBV19
TGTGCCAGTAGTAGCCTAATGGGACAGGGGGACTATGGCTACACCTTC
CASSSLMGQGDYGYTF
>TRBJ2-1|NA|NA|TRBV12-5
TGTGCTAGTGGTTTGGACTGGGGGGACCCCGGGGTGCAGTTCTTC
CASGLDWGDPGVQFF
>TRBJ2-7|NA|NA|TRBV6-5
TGTGCCAGCAGTTACCTCGGGTCAGGGGAAACTTACGAGCAGTACTTC
CASSYLGSGETYEQYF
>TRBJ1-2|NA|few|TRBV4-1
TGCGCCAGCAGCTTTACCCCCTTAAGGGGCTACACCTTC
CASSFTPLRGYTF
>TRBJ1-1|NA|NA|TRBV7-3
TGTGCCAGCAGCCAGCAGGGGCCCACTGAAGCTTTCTTT
CASSQQGPTEAFF
>TRBJ2-3|NA|NA|TRBV4-2
TGTGCCAGCAGCCTACTACGGGGCCACACAGATACGCAGTATTTT
CASSLLRGHTDTQYF
>TRBJ2-6|NA|NA|TRBV6-1
TGTGCCAGCAGTGCTCACTCTGGGGCCAACGTCCTGACTTTC
CASSAHSGANVLTF
>TRBJ1-1|NA|NA|TRBV28
TGTGCCAGCAGCCTAACCAGGGCGAACACTGAAGCTTTCTTT
CASSLTRANTEAFF
>TRBJ2-5|TRBD2|NA|TRBV28
TGTGCCAGCAGTCCCCCCCTAGCGGGAGTTGGCGAGACCCAGTACTTC
CASSPPLAGVGETQYF
>TRBJ1-5|TRBD1|NA|TRBV7-6
TGTGCCAGCAGCTTAGGTGGCAGGGGGGATCAGCCCCAGCATTTT
CASSLGGRGDQPQHF
>TRBJ2-7|NA|NA|TRBV7-2
TGTGCCAGCAGCTTCGGACAGCCTGGCGAGCAGTACTTC
CASSFGQPGEQYF
>TRBJ1-3|TRBD1|NA|TRBV6-5
TGTGCCAGCAGTCCCGGACAGGGTAGAAACACCATATATTTT
CASSPGQGRNTIYF
>TRBJ2-3|NA|NA|TRBV21-1
TGTGCCAGCAGCAGATCTTCCGGGACAGGGTGCACAGATACGCAGTATTTT
CASSRSSGTGCTDTQYF
>TRBJ2-7|NA|few|TRBV6-6
TGTGCCAGCAGCCTCCTAGGACCGCGGGAGCAGTACTTC
CASSLLGPREQYF
>TRBJ2-1|NA|NA|TRBV9
TGTGCCAGCAGCGTAGAGCGGACCGCCTACAATGAGCAGTTCTTC
CASSVERTAYNEQFF